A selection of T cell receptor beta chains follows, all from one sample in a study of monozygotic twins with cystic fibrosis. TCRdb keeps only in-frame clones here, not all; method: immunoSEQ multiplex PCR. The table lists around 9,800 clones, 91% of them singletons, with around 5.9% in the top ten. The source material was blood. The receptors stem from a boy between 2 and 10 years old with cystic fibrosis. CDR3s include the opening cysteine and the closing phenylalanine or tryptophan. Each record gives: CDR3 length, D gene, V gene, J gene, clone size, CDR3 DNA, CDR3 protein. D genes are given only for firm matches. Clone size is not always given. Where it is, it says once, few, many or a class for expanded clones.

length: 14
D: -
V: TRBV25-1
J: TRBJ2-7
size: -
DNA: TGTGCCAGCAGTGAATTCGGTAGCTCCTACGAGCAGTACTTC
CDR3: CASSEFGSSYEQYF

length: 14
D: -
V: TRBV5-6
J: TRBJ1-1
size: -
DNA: TGTGCCAGCAGCTTTCTTGGGACCAACACTGAAGCTTTCTTT
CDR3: CASSFLGTNTEAFF

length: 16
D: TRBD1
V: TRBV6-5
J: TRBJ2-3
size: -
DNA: TGTGCCAGCAGTTCTCGACAGGGAACTTTGATAGATACGCAGTATTTT
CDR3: CASSSRQGTLIDTQYF

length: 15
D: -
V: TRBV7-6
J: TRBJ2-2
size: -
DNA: TGTGCCAGCAGCCTCAGGGATGTGAACACCGGGGAGCTGTTTTTT
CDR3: CASSLRDVNTGELFF

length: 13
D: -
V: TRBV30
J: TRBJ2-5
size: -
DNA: TGTGCCTGGAATCCGAACCGGCCAGAGACCCAGTACTTC
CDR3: CAWNPNRPETQYF

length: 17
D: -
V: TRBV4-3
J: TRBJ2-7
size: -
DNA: TGCGCCAGCAGCCAAGAATTCACCAGAGGGTCTATCTACGAGCAGTACTTC
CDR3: CASSQEFTRGSIYEQYF

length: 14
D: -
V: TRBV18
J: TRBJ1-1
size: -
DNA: TGTGCCAGCTCACCAAGTTCAGGGAGGACTGAAGCTTTCTTT
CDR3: CASSPSSGRTEAFF

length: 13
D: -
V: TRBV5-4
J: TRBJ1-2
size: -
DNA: TGTGCCAGCAGCTTGACAGGTCGGGAAGGCTACACCTTC
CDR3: CASSLTGREGYTF

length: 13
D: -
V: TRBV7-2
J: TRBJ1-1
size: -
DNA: TGTGCCAGCAGGGCGGGGGCCGGCACTGAAGCTTTCTTT
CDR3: CASRAGAGTEAFF

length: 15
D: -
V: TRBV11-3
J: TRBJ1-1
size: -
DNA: TGTGCCAGCAGCCCGCCGGACAGTAAGAACACTGAAGCTTTCTTT
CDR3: CASSPPDSKNTEAFF

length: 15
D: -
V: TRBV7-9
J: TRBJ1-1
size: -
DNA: TGTGCCAGCAACTTCTTCGGGACGGCGAACACTGAAGCTTTCTTT
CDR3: CASNFFGTANTEAFF

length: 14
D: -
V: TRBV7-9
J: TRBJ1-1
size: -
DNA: TGTGCCAGCAGCCAGAAGTCTTCGGACACTGAAGCTTTCTTT
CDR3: CASSQKSSDTEAFF

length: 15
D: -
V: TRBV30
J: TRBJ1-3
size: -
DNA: TGTGCCTGGAGTCTATCGTCCTTGTCTGGAAACACCATATATTTT
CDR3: CAWSLSSLSGNTIYF

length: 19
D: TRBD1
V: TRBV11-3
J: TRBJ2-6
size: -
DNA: TGTGCCAGCAGCTCTGGAGACGGGACAGGGGGGCTGGGGGCCAACGTCCTGACTTTC
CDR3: CASSSGDGTGGLGANVLTF

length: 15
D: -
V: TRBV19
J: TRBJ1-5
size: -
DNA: TGTGCCAGTAGTATAGATCCAGGAGTCAATCAGCCCCAGCATTTT
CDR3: CASSIDPGVNQPQHF

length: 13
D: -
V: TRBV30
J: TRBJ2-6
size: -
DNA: TGTGCCGGACGCCCCCCCGGGGCCAACGTCCTGACTTTC
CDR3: CAGRPPGANVLTF

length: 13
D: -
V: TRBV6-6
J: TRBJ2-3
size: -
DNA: TGTGCCAGCAGTGGACCCTTAGCAGATACGCAGTATTTT
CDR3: CASSGPLADTQYF

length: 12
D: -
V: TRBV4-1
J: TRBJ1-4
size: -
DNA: TGCGCCAGCAGCCAAGACAGGGAAAAACTGTTTTTT
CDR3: CASSQDREKLFF

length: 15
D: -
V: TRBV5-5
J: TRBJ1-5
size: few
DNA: TGTGCCAGCAGCCTGTCAATGGGCAGCAATCAGCCCCAGCATTTT
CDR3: CASSLSMGSNQPQHF

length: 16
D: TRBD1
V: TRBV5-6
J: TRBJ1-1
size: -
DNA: TGTGCCAGCAGCTTAAGGACAGGCGTTCATCACACTGAAGCTTTCTTT
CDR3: CASSLRTGVHHTEAFF

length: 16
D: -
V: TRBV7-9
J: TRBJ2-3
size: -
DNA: TGTGCCAGCAGTCTGTCATCGTGGGGAAGCACAGATACGCAGTATTTT
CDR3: CASSLSSWGSTDTQYF

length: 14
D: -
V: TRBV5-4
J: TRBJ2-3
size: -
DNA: TGTGCCAGCAGCCCCGGGACTAGCACAGATACGCAGTATTTT
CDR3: CASSPGTSTDTQYF

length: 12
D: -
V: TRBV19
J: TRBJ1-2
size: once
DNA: TGTGCCAGTAGTATCGGGGACGGAGGCTACACCTTC
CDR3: CASSIGDGGYTF

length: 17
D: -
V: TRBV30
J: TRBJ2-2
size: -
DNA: TGTGCCTGGAGAGGCATACTTGGCAGCTCGAACACCGGGGAGCTGTTTTTT
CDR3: CAWRGILGSSNTGELFF

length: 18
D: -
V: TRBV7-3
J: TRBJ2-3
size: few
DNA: TGTGCCAGCAGCTTAAATGCGGCCAGAGAAGAGTTAGCAGATACGCAGTATTTT
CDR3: CASSLNAAREELADTQYF

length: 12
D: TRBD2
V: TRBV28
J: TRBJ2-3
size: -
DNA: TGTGCCAGTCGGACTAGCTCAGATACGCAGTATTTT
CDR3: CASRTSSDTQYF

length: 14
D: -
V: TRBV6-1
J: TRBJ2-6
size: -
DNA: TGTGCCAGCACCAACAGGGCTGGGGCCAACGTCCTGACTTTC
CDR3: CASTNRAGANVLTF

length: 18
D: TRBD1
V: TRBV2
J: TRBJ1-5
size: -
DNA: TGTGCCAGCAGGGAAGACAGGGGGCTGGGGGGCAGCAATCAGCCCCAGCATTTT
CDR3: CASREDRGLGGSNQPQHF

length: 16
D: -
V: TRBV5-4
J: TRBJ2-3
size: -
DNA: TGTGCCAGCAGCTTAAGGCTAGGAGAGGGCACAGATACGCAGTATTTT
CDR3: CASSLRLGEGTDTQYF

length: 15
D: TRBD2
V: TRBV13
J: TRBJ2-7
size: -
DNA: TGTGCCAGCAGCTTAGGAGGACTAGCGGGGCGCGAGCAGTACTTC
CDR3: CASSLGGLAGREQYF

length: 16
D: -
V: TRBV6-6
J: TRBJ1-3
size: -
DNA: TGTGCCAGCAGTCAGGGAGGGGCCTTCTCTGGAAACACCATATATTTT
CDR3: CASSQGGAFSGNTIYF

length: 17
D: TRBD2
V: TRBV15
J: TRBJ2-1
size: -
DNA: TGTGCCACCAGCAGCCTCAGACTAGCGGGGCCCTACAATGAGCAGTTCTTC
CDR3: CATSSLRLAGPYNEQFF

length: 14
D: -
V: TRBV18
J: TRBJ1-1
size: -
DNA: TGTGCCAGCTCACCGACCTCCCAGGGGACTGAAGCTTTCTTT
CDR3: CASSPTSQGTEAFF

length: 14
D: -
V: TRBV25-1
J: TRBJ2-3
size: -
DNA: TGTGCCAGCAGTGAATGGGCGGAAGCAGATACGCAGTATTTT
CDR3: CASSEWAEADTQYF

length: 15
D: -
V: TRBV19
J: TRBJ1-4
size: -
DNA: TGTGCCAGTAGGCCGATACTGGGGGCTGGGGAAAAACTGTTTTTT
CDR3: CASRPILGAGEKLFF

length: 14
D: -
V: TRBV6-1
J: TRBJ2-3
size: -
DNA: TGTGCCAGCAGTGTACAGCGGGGCACAGATACGCAGTATTTT
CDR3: CASSVQRGTDTQYF

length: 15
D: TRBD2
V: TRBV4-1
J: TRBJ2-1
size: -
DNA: TGCGCCAGCAGCCACACTAGCGGGGGGTACAATGAGCAGTTCTTC
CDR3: CASSHTSGGYNEQFF

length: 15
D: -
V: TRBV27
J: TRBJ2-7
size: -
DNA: TGTGCCAGCAGTTTAGATATCAGGGCGGGGTACGAGCAGTACTTC
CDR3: CASSLDIRAGYEQYF

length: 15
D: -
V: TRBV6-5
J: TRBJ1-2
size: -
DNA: TGTGCCAGCAGTTATGGGGTTGGGCCTAACTATGGCTACACCTTC
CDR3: CASSYGVGPNYGYTF

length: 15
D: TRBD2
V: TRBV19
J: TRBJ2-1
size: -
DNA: TGTGCCAGTAGTATGGGGGGACTAGCGGGCAATGAGCAGTTCTTC
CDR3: CASSMGGLAGNEQFF

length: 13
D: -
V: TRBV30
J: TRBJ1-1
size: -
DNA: TGTGCCTGGAGTGTAAACGGGGGCACTGAAGCTTTCTTT
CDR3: CAWSVNGGTEAFF

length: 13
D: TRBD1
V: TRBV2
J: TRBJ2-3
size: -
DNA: TGTGCCAGCAGTGAGTCGAGGGGGCGTACGCAGTATTTT
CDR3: CASSESRGRTQYF

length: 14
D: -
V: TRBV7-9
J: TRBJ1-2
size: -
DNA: TGTGCCAGCAGCTTAGAGTCACAGGTCTATGGCTACACCTTC
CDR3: CASSLESQVYGYTF

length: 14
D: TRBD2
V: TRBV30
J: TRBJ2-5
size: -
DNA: TGTGCCTGGAGAGGTAGCGGGGGGGCAAGGACCCAGTACTTC
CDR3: CAWRGSGGARTQYF

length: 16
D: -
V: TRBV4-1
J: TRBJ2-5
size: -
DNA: TGCGCCAGCAGCCAAGAGGACTCTGTCCGGCAAGAGACCCAGTACTTC
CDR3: CASSQEDSVRQETQYF

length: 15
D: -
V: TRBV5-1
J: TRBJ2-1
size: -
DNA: TGCGCCAGCTTTCCGGGGGGCGCGGTGGTTCATGAGCAGTTCTTC
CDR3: CASFPGGAVVHEQFF

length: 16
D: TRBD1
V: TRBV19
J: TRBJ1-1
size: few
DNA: TGTGCCAGTAGTATAGAAACAGGGGGCGCGAACACGGGGGCTTTCTTT
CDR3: CASSIETGGANTGAFF

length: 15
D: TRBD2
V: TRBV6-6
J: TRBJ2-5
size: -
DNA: TGTGCCAGCAGCAAGACTAGCGGGGGACCTAGGACCCAGTACTTC
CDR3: CASSKTSGGPRTQYF

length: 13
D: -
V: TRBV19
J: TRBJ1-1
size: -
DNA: TGTGCCAGTCGGAAAGCCTTGAACACTGAAGCTTTCTTT
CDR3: CASRKALNTEAFF

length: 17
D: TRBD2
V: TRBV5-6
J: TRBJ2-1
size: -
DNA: TGTGCCAGCAGCTTGGAGGGTCGACTAGCGGGGGGACATGAGCAGTTCTTC
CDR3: CASSLEGRLAGGHEQFF

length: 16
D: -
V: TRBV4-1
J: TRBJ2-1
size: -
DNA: TGCGCCAGCAGCCAAGATAGGGGGGACTCCTACAATGAGCAGTTCTTC
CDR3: CASSQDRGDSYNEQFF

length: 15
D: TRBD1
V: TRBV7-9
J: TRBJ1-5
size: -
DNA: TGTGCCAGCAGCACCGGGACAGGGGGTGGCACGACCCAGCATTTT
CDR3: CASSTGTGGGTTQHF

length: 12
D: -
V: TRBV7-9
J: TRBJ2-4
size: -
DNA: TGTGCCAGCAGCCGTGCCGGAAACAACGTGTACTTC
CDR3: CASSRAGNNVYF

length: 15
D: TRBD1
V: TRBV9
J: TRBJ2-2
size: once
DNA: TGTGCCAGCAGGGAGGGACAGGGAATCACCGGGGAGCTGTTTTTT
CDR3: CASREGQGITGELFF

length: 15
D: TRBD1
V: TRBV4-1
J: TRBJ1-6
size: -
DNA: TGCGCCAGCAGCCAAGATCAGGGGGCTAGTTCACCCCTCCACTTT
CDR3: CASSQDQGASSPLHF

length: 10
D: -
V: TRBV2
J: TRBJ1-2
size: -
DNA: TGTGCCAGCCAGGCGGATGGCTACACCTTC
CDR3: CASQADGYTF

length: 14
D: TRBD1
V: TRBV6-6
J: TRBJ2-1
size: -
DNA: TGTGCCAGCAGTTACCAGGGACAGGGAAATGAGCAGTTCTTC
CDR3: CASSYQGQGNEQFF

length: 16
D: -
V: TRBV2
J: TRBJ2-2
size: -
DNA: TGTGCCAGCAGTGAAGATAGGGTGGGGAACACCGGGGAGCTGTTTTTT
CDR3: CASSEDRVGNTGELFF

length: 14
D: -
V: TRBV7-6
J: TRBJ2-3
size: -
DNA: TGTGCCAGCAGCTTAAGGGGGGGAAGAGATACGCAGTATTTT
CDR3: CASSLRGGRDTQYF